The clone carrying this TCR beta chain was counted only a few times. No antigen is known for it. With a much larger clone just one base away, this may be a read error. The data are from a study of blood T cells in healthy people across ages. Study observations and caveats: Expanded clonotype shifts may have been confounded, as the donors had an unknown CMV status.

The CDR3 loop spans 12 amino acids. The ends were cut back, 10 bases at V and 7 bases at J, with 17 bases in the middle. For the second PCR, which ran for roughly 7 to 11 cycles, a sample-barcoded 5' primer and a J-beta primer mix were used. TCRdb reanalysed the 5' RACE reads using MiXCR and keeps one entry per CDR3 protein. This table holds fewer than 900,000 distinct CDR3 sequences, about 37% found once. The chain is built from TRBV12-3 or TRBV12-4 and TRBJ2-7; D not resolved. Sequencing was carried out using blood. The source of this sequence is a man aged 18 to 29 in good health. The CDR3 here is CATRFGYNEQYF. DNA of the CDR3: TGTGCCACCCGTTTCGGGTACAATGAGCAGTACTTC.